A selection of T cell receptor beta chains follows, all from one sample in a study of shared clonotypes between healthy human individuals. Sequenced by immunoSEQ multiplex PCR; TCRdb stores in-frame clones only, minus some. The sample carries millions of clones, 93% recorded once. Sequencing was carried out using naive CD4+ T cells from PBMCs. The receptors here all came from a young man in good health. Some clones in this sample may be carry-over from other donors' samples. Each CDR3 is given with its conserved first and last residue. A D gene is named only where the DNA matches it firmly.

d_gene | v_gene | CDR3aa
TRBD2 | TRBV27 | CASSLTPLAGVYNEQFF
TRBD2 | TRBV6-5 | CASSSGLAGADEQFF
TRBD2 | TRBV9 | CASSVVIGGSSGANVLTF
TRBD2 | TRBV11-1 | CASSSSGSGAGELFF
TRBD1 | TRBV5-1 | CASGRQGNTEAFF
. | TRBV5-1 | CASSTDGTASSGYTF
. | TRBV5-1 | CASSLGTIYTGELFF
TRBD1 | TRBV27 | CASSLFNGGQGGYGYTF
. | TRBV11-1 | CASSPGLNEQFF
. | TRBV7-3 | CASSLKLTTYGYTF